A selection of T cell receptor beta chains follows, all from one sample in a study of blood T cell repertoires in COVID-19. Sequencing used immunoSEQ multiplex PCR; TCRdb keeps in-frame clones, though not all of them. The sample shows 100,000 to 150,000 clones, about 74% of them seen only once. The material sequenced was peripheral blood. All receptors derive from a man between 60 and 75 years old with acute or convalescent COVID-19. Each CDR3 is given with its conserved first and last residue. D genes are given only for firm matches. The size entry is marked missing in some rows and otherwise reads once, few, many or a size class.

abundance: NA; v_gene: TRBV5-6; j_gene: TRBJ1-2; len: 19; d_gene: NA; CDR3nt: TGTGCCAGCAGCAGCGACCCTCCCCGGGCCGGCGGGGCTAACTATGGCTACACCTTC; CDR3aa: CASSSDPPRAGGANYGYTF
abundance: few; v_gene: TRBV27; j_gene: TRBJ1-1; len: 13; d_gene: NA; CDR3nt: TGTGCCAGCAGATCACCCCGCGGCCCTGAAGCTTTCTTT; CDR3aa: CASRSPRGPEAFF
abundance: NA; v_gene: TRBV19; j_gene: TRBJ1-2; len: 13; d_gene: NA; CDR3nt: TGTGCCAGTAGCCAGGGGTCCTCCTATGGCTACACCTTC; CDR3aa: CASSQGSSYGYTF
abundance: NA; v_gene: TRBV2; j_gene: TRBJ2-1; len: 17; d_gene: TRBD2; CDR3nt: TGTGCCAGCAGTCGGACTTGGACTAGCGGGAGTTGGAATGAGCAGTTCTTC; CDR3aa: CASSRTWTSGSWNEQFF
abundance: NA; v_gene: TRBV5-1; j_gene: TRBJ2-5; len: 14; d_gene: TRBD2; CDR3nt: TGCGCCAGCAACGGACTAGCGGGCCAAGAGACCCAGTACTTC; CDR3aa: CASNGLAGQETQYF
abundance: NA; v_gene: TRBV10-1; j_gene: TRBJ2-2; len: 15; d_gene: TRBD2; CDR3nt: TGCGCCAAGCGACTAGCGCCGGAGGAAACCGGGGAGCTGTTTTTT; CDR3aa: CAKRLAPEETGELFF
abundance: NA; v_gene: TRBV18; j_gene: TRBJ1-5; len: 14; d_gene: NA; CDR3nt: TGTGCCAGCTCACCCCCAGGTGGCAATCAGCCCCAGCATTTT; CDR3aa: CASSPPGGNQPQHF
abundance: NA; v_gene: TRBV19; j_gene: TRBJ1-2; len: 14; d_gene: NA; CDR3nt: TGTGCCAGTAGTGCGAATTGGGCTACCGATGGCTACACCTTC; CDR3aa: CASSANWATDGYTF
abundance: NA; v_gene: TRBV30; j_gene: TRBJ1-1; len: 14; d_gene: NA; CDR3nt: TGTGCCTGGAACGCCCGACGGGGGGCGCCTGAAGCTTTCTTT; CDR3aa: CAWNARRGAPEAFF
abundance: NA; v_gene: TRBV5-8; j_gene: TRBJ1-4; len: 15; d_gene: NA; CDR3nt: TGTGCCAGCAGCTTGTTCACAGGAACTAATGAAAAACTGTTTTTT; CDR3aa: CASSLFTGTNEKLFF
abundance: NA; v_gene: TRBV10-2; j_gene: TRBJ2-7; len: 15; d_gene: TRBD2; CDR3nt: TGCGCCAGCTCTGCTAGCGGGAGTTTTCACGACGAGCAGTACTTC; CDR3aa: CASSASGSFHDEQYF
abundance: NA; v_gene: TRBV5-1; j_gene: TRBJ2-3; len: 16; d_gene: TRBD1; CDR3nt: TGCGCCAGCAGCTTGCCCGGGACAGGGGGGTCAGATACGCAGTATTTT; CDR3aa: CASSLPGTGGSDTQYF
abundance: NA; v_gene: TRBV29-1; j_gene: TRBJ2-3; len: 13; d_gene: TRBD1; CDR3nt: TGCAGCGGCAAGACAGGGAGCACAGATACGCAGTATTTT; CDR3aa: CSGKTGSTDTQYF
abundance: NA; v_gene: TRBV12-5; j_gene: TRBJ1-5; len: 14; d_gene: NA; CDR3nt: TGTGCTAGTGGTTTATCGGAGGGACATCAGCCCCAGCATTTT; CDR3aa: CASGLSEGHQPQHF
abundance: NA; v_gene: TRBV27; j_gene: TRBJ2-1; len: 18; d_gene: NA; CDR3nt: TGTGCCAGCAGTTCACTTCGGACATCTTCTGGCCCCTACAATGAGCAGTTCTTC; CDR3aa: CASSSLRTSSGPYNEQFF
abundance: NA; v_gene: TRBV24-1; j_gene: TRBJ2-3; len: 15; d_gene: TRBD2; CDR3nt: TGTGCCACCAGTGGGGGGACTAGCGGGAGGGATACGCAGTATTTT; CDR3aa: CATSGGTSGRDTQYF
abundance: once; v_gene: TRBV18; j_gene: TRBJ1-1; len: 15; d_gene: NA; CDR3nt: TGTGCCAGCTCACCTTCGACCCGGGATAACACTGAAGCTTTCTTT; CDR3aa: CASSPSTRDNTEAFF
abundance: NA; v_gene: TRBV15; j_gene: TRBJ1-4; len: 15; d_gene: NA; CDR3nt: TGTGCCACCAGCAGAGGGGCAGACAGCGCTTGGAAACTGTTTTTT; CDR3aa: CATSRGADSAWKLFF
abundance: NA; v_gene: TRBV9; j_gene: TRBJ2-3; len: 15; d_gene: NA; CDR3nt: TGTGCCAGCAGCGTAGGTGGAGCTAGCACAGATACGCAGTATTTT; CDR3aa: CASSVGGASTDTQYF
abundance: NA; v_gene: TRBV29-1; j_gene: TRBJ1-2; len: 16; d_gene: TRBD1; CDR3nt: TGCAGCGTTAGACTTGGGACAGGGGCCAGAGGGTATGGCTACACCTTC; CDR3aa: CSVRLGTGARGYGYTF
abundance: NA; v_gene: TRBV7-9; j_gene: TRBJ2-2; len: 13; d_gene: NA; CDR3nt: TGTGCCAGCAGCTTAAGTTCGGCCGGGGAGCTGTTTTTT; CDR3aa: CASSLSSAGELFF
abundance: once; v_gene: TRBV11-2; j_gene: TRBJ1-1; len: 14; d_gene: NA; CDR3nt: TGTGCCAGCAGCCCCGGGAGAGGGAGTACTGAAGCTTTCTTT; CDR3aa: CASSPGRGSTEAFF
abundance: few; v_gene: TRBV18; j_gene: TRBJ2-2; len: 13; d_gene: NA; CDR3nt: TGTGCCACCTCCGGTCCTAACACCGGGGAGCTGTTTTTT; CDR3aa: CATSGPNTGELFF
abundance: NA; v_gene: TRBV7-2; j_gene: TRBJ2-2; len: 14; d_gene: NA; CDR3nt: TGTGCCAGCAGAGGACACCCGAACACCGGGGAGCTGTTTTTT; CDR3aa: CASRGHPNTGELFF
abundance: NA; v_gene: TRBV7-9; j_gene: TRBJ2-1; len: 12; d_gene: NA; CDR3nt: TGTGCCAGCAGCTTAACTGGTAATGAGCAGTTCTTC; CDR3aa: CASSLTGNEQFF
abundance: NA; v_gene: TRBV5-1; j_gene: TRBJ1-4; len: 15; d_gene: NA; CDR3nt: TGCGCCAGCAGCTTGGCGGGCGGGGGGGACGAAAAACTGTTTTTT; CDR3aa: CASSLAGGGDEKLFF
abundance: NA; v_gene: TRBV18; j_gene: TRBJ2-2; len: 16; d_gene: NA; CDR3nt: TGTGCCAGCTCACCGCCCGGGGGACTTAACACCGGGGAGCTGTTTTTT; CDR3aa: CASSPPGGLNTGELFF
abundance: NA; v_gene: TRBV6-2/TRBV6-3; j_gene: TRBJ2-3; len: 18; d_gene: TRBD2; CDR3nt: TGTGCCAGCAGTCCGACCACGGGACTAGCGGGGGGGACAGATACGCAGTATTTT; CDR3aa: CASSPTTGLAGGTDTQYF
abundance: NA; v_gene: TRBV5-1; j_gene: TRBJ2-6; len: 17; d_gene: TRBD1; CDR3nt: TGCGCCAGCAGCCCGGGACAGGGTACCTCTGGGGCCAACGTCCTGACTTTC; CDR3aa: CASSPGQGTSGANVLTF
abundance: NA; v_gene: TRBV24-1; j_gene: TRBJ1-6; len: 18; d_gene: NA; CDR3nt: TGTGCCACCAGTGATTTTAAGCGATCGGGTTCTATACATTCACCCCTCCACTTT; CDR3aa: CATSDFKRSGSIHSPLHF
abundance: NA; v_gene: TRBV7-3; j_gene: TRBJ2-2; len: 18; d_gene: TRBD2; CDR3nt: TGTGCCAGCAGCTTAAACCTACCGGGACTAGCGGGGACCGGGGAGCTGTTTTTT; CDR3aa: CASSLNLPGLAGTGELFF
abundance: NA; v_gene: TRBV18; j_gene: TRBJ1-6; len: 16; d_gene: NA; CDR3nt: TGTGCCAGCTCTACCACGACCCTCTCCCGAGGTTCACCCCTCCACTTT; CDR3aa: CASSTTTLSRGSPLHF
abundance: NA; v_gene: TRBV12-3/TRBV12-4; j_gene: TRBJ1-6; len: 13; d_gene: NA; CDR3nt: TGTGCCAGCAGTCTCTACAGGGATTCACCCCTCCACTTT; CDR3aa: CASSLYRDSPLHF
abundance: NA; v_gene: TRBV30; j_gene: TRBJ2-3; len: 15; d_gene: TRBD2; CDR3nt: TGTGCCTGGAGGAGGCCGGGAGGGTTTAGGTTTACGCAGTATTTT; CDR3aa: CAWRRPGGFRFTQYF
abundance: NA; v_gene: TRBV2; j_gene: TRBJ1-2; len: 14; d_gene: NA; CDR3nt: TGTGCCAGCAGGTGGGGGGAGGGGCCCTATGGCTACACCTTC; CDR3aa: CASRWGEGPYGYTF
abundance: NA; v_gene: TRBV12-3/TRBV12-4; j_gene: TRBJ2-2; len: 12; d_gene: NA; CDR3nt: TGTGCCAGCAGCCGTAACACCGGGGAGCTGTTTTTT; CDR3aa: CASSRNTGELFF
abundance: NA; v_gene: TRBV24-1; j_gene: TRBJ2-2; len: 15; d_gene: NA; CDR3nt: TGTGCCACCAGTGATTTTAACGAGGCCCCCGGGGAGCTGTTTTTT; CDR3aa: CATSDFNEAPGELFF
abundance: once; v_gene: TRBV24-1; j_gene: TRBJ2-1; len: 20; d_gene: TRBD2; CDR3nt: TGTGCCACCAGTGATTTGAATCCCGTCGGGCTAGCGGGAGGGAACAATGAGCAGTTCTTC; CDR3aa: CATSDLNPVGLAGGNNEQFF
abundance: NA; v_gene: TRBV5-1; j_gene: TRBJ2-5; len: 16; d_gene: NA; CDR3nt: TGCGCCAGCAGCTTGGGAGGTCAAGCCCCACAAGAGACCCAGTACTTC; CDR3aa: CASSLGGQAPQETQYF
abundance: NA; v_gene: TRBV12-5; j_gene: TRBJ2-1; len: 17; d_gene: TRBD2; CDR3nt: TGTGCTAGTGGTTTGGTACTGACTAGCGAGTCCTACAATGAGCAGTTCTTC; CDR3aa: CASGLVLTSESYNEQFF
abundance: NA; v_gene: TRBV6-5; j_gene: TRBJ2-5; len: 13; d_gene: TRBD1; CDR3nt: TGTGCCAGCAGTCGGGACAGGGATGAGACCCAGTACTTC; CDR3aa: CASSRDRDETQYF
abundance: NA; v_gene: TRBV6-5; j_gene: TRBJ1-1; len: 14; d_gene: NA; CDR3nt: TGTGCCAGCAGGGGGACCGGGACTAACACTGAAGCTTTCTTT; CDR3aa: CASRGTGTNTEAFF
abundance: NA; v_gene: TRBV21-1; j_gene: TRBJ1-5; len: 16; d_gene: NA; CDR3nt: TGTGCCAGCAGCAAAGTGGACAGGTATCTTTATCAGCCCCAGCATTTT; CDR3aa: CASSKVDRYLYQPQHF
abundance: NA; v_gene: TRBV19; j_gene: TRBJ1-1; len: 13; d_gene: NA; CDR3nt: TGTGCCAGTACCAGGGCCTTGAACACTGAAGCTTTCTTT; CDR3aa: CASTRALNTEAFF